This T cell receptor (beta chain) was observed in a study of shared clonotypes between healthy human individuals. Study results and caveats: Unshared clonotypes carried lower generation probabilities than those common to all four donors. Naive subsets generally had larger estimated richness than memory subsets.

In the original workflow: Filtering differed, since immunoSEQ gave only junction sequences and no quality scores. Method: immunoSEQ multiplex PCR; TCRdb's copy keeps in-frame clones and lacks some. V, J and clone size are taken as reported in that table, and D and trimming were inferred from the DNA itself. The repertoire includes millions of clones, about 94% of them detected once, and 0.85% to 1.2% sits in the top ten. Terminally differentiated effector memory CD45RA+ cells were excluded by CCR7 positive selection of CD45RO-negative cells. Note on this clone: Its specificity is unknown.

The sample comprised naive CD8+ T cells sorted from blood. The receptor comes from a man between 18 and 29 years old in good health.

Here the CDR3 reads CASSSRLLAGDSYEQYF. CDR3 in DNA: TGTGCCAGCAGCTCGCGCTTATTAGCGGGGGATTCCTACGAGCAGTACTTC. The chain carries TRBV5-6 and TRBJ2-7, with 9 bases aligning to TRBD2. CDR3 size: 17 residues. With 3 bases clipped from V and 1 base from J, the junction kept 11 bases outside the gene matches. Germline loops: CDR1 SGHDT, CDR2 YYEEEE.